A selection of T cell receptor beta chains follows, all from one sample in a study of blood T cell repertoires in COVID-19. Some clones are missing from TCRdb's copy, which holds only in-frame ones; the method was immunoSEQ multiplex PCR. The repertoire holds about 110,000 clones, with 84% as singletons. Sequencing was done on a sample of peripheral blood. Receptor source: a human donor in a cohort sampled during active COVID-19. Each CDR3 is given with its conserved first and last residue. D genes are given only for firm matches. The listing skips clone size in some rows; elsewhere it reads once, few, many or a size class.

CDR3 | DNA | V | D | J | length | size
CASSQDGQGSYNEQFF | TGCGCCAGCAGCCAAGATGGGCAGGGGTCCTACAATGAGCAGTTCTTC | TRBV4-3 | NA | TRBJ2-1 | 16 | NA
CASSQDSQPEAFF | TGTGCCAGCAGCCAAGACAGCCAGCCTGAAGCTTTCTTT | TRBV28 | NA | TRBJ1-1 | 13 | once
CASKAGNIETQYF | TGCGCCAGCAAAGCGGGGAATATAGAGACCCAGTACTTC | TRBV5-1 | TRBD2 | TRBJ2-5 | 13 | NA
CATSRASGYTDTQYF | TGTGCCACCAGTCGAGCTAGCGGTTACACAGATACGCAGTATTTT | TRBV24-1 | TRBD2 | TRBJ2-3 | 15 | NA
CASSSPDFPSYNEQFF | TGCGCCAGCAGCTCACCGGACTTTCCCTCCTACAATGAGCAGTTCTTC | TRBV5-1 | NA | TRBJ2-1 | 16 | NA
CASSVHGLAGESIQYF | TGTGCCAGCAGCGTGCATGGACTAGCGGGAGAGAGCATTCAGTACTTC | TRBV9 | TRBD2 | TRBJ2-4 | 16 | NA
CASSLLDAGGRNEQYF | TGTGCCAGCAGTTTATTGGATGCAGGGGGCAGAAACGAGCAGTACTTC | TRBV28 | TRBD1 | TRBJ2-7 | 16 | NA
CASSDRTNAYGYTF | TGTGCCAGCAGCGACCGGACAAACGCTTATGGCTACACCTTC | TRBV9 | NA | TRBJ1-2 | 14 | NA
CASTRQAGVQETQYF | TGTGCCAGCACCCGACAGGCGGGGGTCCAAGAGACCCAGTACTTC | TRBV28 | NA | TRBJ2-5 | 15 | once
CASSPGLAGGVGTGELFF | TGTGCCAGCTCACCGGGACTAGCGGGAGGAGTAGGCACCGGGGAGCTGTTTTTT | TRBV18 | TRBD2 | TRBJ2-2 | 18 | NA
CASSQDLGAAQETQYF | TGTGCCAGCAGCCAAGATCTAGGAGCGGCCCAAGAGACCCAGTACTTC | TRBV3-1/TRBV3-2 | NA | TRBJ2-5 | 16 | once
CASSIGQGEAFF | TGTGCCAGCAGTATTGGACAGGGAGAAGCTTTCTTT | TRBV2 | TRBD1 | TRBJ1-1 | 12 | NA
CASSLIRRLGNIQYF | TGTGCCAGCAGTTTGATTCGGCGCCTCGGGAACATTCAGTACTTC | TRBV28 | NA | TRBJ2-4 | 15 | once
CASSLWRESYNEQFF | TGTGCCAGCAGCCTGTGGCGGGAGTCCTACAATGAGCAGTTCTTC | TRBV3-1/TRBV3-2 | TRBD2 | TRBJ2-1 | 15 | NA
CASSLQGAQETQYF | TGTGCCAGCAGCTTACAGGGGGCTCAAGAGACCCAGTACTTC | TRBV7-2 | TRBD1 | TRBJ2-5 | 14 | NA
CASSQGLAGYYEQYF | TGCGCCAGCAGCCAAGGACTAGCGGGATACTACGAGCAGTACTTC | TRBV4-1 | TRBD2 | TRBJ2-7 | 15 | many
CASSPLQGGLTGELFF | TGCGCCAGCAGCCCTCTTCAAGGGGGCCTCACCGGGGAGCTGTTTTTT | TRBV4-3 | TRBD1 | TRBJ2-2 | 16 | NA
CASSLEAPSQETQYF | TGTGCCAGCAGCTTAGAAGCACCCTCACAAGAGACCCAGTACTTC | TRBV7-2 | NA | TRBJ2-5 | 15 | NA
CASRRSGSNTGELFF | TGTGCCAGCAGGCGGAGCGGGAGTAACACCGGGGAGCTGTTTTTT | TRBV9 | TRBD2 | TRBJ2-2 | 15 | NA
CASSLTGESTYEQYF | TGTGCCAGTAGTCTAACGGGGGAATCGACCTACGAGCAGTACTTC | TRBV19 | NA | TRBJ2-7 | 15 | NA
CASSLEGISTEAFF | TGTGCCAGCAGCTTAGAGGGGATAAGCACTGAAGCTTTCTTT | TRBV11-1 | NA | TRBJ1-1 | 14 | many
CASNVNGGLQETQYF | TGTGCCAGCAATGTCAACGGGGGACTCCAAGAGACCCAGTACTTC | TRBV28 | NA | TRBJ2-5 | 15 | NA
CASLRTGGFSGANVLTF | TGTGCCAGCCTGAGGACAGGGGGCTTTTCTGGGGCCAACGTCCTGACTTTC | TRBV7-9 | TRBD1 | TRBJ2-6 | 17 | NA
CASSIVRTSGNTIYF | TGTGCCAGTAGTATAGTGAGGACATCCGGAAACACCATATATTTT | TRBV19 | NA | TRBJ1-3 | 15 | once
CASNTGSNTEAFF | TGTGCCAGCAATACAGGTTCAAACACTGAAGCTTTCTTT | TRBV12-3/TRBV12-4 | NA | TRBJ1-1 | 13 | NA
CASSLPLTNTGELFF | TGCGCCAGCAGCTTGCCGCTAACGAACACCGGGGAGCTGTTTTTT | TRBV5-1 | NA | TRBJ2-2 | 15 | once
CASSQGLVSNEQFF | TGCGCCAGCAGCCAGGGACTAGTAAGTAATGAGCAGTTCTTC | TRBV4-3 | TRBD2 | TRBJ2-1 | 14 | NA
CATSSPAGATNEKLFF | TGTGCCACCAGCAGCCCAGCGGGGGCAACTAATGAAAAACTGTTTTTT | TRBV15 | NA | TRBJ1-4 | 16 | NA
CASSFDRGGYEQYF | TGTGCCAGCAGTTTCGACAGGGGTGGTTACGAGCAGTACTTC | TRBV6-2/TRBV6-3 | TRBD1 | TRBJ2-7 | 14 | NA
CASSDRSNTEAFF | TGTGCCAGCAGCGACAGGTCGAACACTGAAGCTTTCTTT | TRBV9 | NA | TRBJ1-1 | 13 | NA
CASSYSPPSGIYNEQFF | TGTGCCAGCAGTTACTCACCCCCGAGCGGAATATACAATGAGCAGTTCTTC | TRBV6-2/TRBV6-3 | NA | TRBJ2-1 | 17 | NA
CATSREGLLVTDEKLFF | TGTGCCACCAGCAGAGAGGGACTTCTTGTAACTGATGAAAAACTGTTTTTT | TRBV15 | NA | TRBJ1-4 | 17 | NA
CASSIDGDLLAKNIQYF | TGTGCCAGTAGTATAGATGGGGACTTGTTAGCCAAAAACATTCAGTACTTC | TRBV19 | NA | TRBJ2-4 | 17 | NA
CASSVQLAGVGEQFF | TGTGCCAGCAGCGTACAACTAGCGGGAGTTGGAGAGCAGTTCTTC | TRBV7-8 | TRBD2 | TRBJ2-1 | 15 | once
CASSFGYGQGRGEKLFF | TGTGCCAGCAGCTTCGGATACGGACAGGGCCGAGGGGAAAAACTGTTTTTT | TRBV7-9 | TRBD1 | TRBJ1-4 | 17 | NA
CASSSGQGVAQPQHF | TGTGCCAGCAGTTCGGGACAGGGGGTCGCTCAGCCCCAGCATTTT | TRBV5-6 | TRBD1 | TRBJ1-5 | 15 | NA
CASSSDRGVDTQYF | TGTGCCAGCAGTTCGGACAGGGGTGTAGATACGCAGTATTTT | TRBV28 | TRBD1 | TRBJ2-3 | 14 | NA
CASSQIAGAYNEQFF | TGCGCCAGCAGCCAGATAGCGGGCGCCTACAATGAGCAGTTCTTC | TRBV4-1 | TRBD2 | TRBJ2-1 | 15 | NA
CASSSVREGRDTQYF | TGTGCCAGCAGTTCGGTGCGGGAGGGCCGGGATACGCAGTATTTT | TRBV28 | TRBD2 | TRBJ2-3 | 15 | NA
CATSREGRASGIRETQYF | TGTGCCACCAGCAGAGAGGGGCGTGCTAGCGGGATTAGGGAGACCCAGTACTTC | TRBV15 | TRBD2 | TRBJ2-5 | 18 | NA
CASSSGQTTNEKLFF | TGTGCCAGCAGCTCGGGACAGACAACGAATGAAAAACTGTTTTTT | TRBV7-9 | TRBD1 | TRBJ1-4 | 15 | NA
CAWGQTYGYTF | TGTGCCTGGGGCCAGACTTATGGCTACACCTTC | TRBV30 | NA | TRBJ1-2 | 11 | NA
CASSFILGGTDTQYF | TGTGCCAGCAGCTTTATTTTGGGGGGTACAGATACGCAGTATTTT | TRBV11-2 | NA | TRBJ2-3 | 15 | NA
CASSIGQGASTQYF | TGTGCCAGTAGTATTGGACAGGGGGCAAGTACGCAGTATTTT | TRBV19 | TRBD1 | TRBJ2-3 | 14 | NA
CASSSLGGRPWADTQYF | TGTGCCAGCAGTTCTTTGGGCGGGAGGCCTTGGGCAGATACGCAGTATTTT | TRBV6-2/TRBV6-3 | TRBD2 | TRBJ2-3 | 17 | NA
CASSSAQGAGQPQHF | TGTGCCAGCAGTTCAGCACAGGGGGCGGGTCAGCCCCAGCATTTT | TRBV6-5 | TRBD1 | TRBJ1-5 | 15 | NA
CASILERRTDTQYF | TGTGCCAGCATCCTAGAACGGCGGACAGATACGCAGTATTTT | TRBV21-1 | NA | TRBJ2-3 | 14 | NA
CASSPGQDVSGYTF | TGTGCCAGCAGCCCCGGACAGGATGTTTCTGGCTACACCTTC | TRBV7-2 | TRBD1 | TRBJ1-2 | 14 | once
CASSQRTGVGNTIYF | TGTGCCAGCAGCCAAAGGACAGGGGTTGGAAACACCATATATTTT | TRBV3-1/TRBV3-2 | TRBD1 | TRBJ1-3 | 15 | NA
CASRMGGARTEAFF | TGTGCCAGTAGGATGGGGGGGGCTCGAACTGAAGCTTTCTTT | TRBV19 | NA | TRBJ1-1 | 14 | NA
CSVTTTTGLQQPQHF | TGCAGCGTAACCACAACCACAGGGCTGCAACAGCCCCAGCATTTT | TRBV29-1 | NA | TRBJ1-5 | 15 | NA
CAWSGSEDGPQHF | TGTGCCTGGAGCGGGTCGGAGGACGGGCCCCAGCATTTT | TRBV30 | NA | TRBJ1-5 | 13 | once
CASSLTRTGRSPTNTGELFF | TGTGCCAGCAGCTTAACGAGGACCGGGAGAAGCCCTACGAACACCGGGGAGCTGTTTTTT | TRBV7-3 | NA | TRBJ2-2 | 20 | NA
CASRQGATGELFF | TGTGCCAGCAGACAGGGGGCGACCGGGGAGCTGTTTTTT | TRBV6-5 | TRBD1 | TRBJ2-2 | 13 | NA
CASSLTGEPYNEQFF | TGCGCCAGCAGCTTGACGGGAGAACCCTACAATGAGCAGTTCTTC | TRBV5-1 | NA | TRBJ2-1 | 15 | NA
CASSQELRNTGELFF | TGCGCCAGCAGCCAAGAACTACGGAACACCGGGGAGCTGTTTTTT | TRBV4-1 | NA | TRBJ2-2 | 15 | NA
CASTLPEGAYNEQFF | TGTGCCAGCACCCTCCCCGAGGGGGCCTACAATGAGCAGTTCTTC | TRBV6-6 | NA | TRBJ2-1 | 15 | once
CASSRGLATTNTGELFF | TGTGCCAGCAGCCGGGGACTAGCTACCACGAACACCGGGGAGCTGTTTTTT | TRBV5-4 | TRBD2 | TRBJ2-2 | 17 | NA